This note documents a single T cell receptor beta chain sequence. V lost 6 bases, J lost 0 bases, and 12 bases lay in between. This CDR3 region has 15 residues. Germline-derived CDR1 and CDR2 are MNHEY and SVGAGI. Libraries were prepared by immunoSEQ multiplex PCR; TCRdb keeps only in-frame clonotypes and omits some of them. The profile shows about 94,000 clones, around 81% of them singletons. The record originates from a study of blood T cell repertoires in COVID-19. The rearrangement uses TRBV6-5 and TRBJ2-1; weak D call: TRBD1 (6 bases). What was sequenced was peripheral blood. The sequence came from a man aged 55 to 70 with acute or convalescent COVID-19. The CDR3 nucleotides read TGTGCCAGCAGCCCAGAAGGGGGCTCCTACAATGAGCAGTTCTTC. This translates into CASSPEGGSYNEQFF.